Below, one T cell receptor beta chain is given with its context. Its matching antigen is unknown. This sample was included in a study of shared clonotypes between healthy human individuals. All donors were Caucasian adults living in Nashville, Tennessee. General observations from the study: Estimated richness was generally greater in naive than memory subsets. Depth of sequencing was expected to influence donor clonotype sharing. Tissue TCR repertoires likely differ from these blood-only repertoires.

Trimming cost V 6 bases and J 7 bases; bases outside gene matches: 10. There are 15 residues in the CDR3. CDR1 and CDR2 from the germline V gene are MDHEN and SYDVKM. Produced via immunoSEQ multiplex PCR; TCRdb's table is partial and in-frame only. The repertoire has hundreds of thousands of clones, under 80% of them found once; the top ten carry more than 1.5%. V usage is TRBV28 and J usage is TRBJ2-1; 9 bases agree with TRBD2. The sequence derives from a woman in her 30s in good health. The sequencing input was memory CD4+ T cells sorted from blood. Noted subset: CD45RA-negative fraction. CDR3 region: CASSLGVAGANEQFF. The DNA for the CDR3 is TGTGCCAGCAGCCTCGGGGTAGCGGGAGCAAATGAGCAGTTCTTC.